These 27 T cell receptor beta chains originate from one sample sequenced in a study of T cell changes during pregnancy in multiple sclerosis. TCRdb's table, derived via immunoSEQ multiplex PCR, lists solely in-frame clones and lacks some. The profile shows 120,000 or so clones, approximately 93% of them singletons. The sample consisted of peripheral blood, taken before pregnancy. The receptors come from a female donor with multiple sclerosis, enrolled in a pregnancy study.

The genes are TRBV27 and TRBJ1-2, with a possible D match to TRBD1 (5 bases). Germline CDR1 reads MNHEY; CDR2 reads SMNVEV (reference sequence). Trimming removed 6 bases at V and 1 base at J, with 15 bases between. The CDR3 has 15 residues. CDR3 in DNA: TGTGCCAGCAGCCCAGAATTCAGGGTTAACTATGGCTACACCTTC. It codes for CASSPEFRVNYGYTF.

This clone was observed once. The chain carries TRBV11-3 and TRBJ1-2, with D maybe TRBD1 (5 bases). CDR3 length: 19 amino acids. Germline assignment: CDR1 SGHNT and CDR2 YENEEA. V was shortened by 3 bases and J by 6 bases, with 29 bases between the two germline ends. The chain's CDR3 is CASSFSGGDPGSHADGYTF. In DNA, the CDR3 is TGTGCCAGCAGCTTTTCGGGGGGGGATCCGGGCTCACATGCGGATGGCTACACCTTC.

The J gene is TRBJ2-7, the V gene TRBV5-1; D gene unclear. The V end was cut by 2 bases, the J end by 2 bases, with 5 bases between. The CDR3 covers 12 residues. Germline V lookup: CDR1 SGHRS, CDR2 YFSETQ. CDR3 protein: CASSLHPYEQYF. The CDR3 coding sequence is TGCGCCAGCAGCTTACATCCCTACGAGCAGTACTTC.

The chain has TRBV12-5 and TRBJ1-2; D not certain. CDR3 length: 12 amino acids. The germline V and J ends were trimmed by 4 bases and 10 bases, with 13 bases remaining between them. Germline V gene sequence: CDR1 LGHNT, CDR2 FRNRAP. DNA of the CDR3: TGTGCTAGTGGTTCCGCCCGTGACATCTACACCTTC. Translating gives CASGSARDIYTF.

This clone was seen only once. CDR3 loop: CASSRLEGTARGYTF. In nucleotides, the CDR3 is TGTGCCAGTAGTAGACTCGAAGGGACAGCCCGGGGCTACACCTTC. The chain carries TRBV19 and TRBJ1-2; 7 positions match TRBD1. Germline CDR1 reads LNHDA; CDR2 reads SQIVND (reference sequence). V gave up 4 bases and J gave up 8 bases; unmatched junction bases: 13. This CDR3 contains 15 residues.

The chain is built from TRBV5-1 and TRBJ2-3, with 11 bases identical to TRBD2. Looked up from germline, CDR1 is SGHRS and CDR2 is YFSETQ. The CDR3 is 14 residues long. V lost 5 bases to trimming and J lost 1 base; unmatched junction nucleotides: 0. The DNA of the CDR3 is TGCGCCAGCAGTAGCGGGAGGGGCACAGATACGCAGTATTTT. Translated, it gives CASSSGRGTDTQYF. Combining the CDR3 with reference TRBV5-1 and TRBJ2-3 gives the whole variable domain KAGVTQTPRYLIKTRGQQVTLSCSPISGHRSVSWYQQTPGQGLQFLFEYFSETQRNKGNFPGRFSGRQFSNSRSEMNVSTLELGDSALYLCASSSGRGTDTQYFGPGTRLTVL.

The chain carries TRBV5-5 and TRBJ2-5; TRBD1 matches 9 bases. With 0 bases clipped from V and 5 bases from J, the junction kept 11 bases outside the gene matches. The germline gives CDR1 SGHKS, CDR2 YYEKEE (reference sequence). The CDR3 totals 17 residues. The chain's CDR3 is CASSLDRGRVWDETQYF. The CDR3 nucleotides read TGTGCCAGCAGCTTGGACAGGGGGCGCGTCTGGGACGAGACCCAGTACTTC. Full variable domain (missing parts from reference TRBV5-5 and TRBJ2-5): DAGVTQSPTHLIKTRGQQVTLRCSPISGHKSVSWYQQVLGQGPQFIFQYYEKEERGRGNFPDRFSARQFPNYSSELNVNALLLGDSALYLCASSLDRGRVWDETQYFGPGTRLLVL.

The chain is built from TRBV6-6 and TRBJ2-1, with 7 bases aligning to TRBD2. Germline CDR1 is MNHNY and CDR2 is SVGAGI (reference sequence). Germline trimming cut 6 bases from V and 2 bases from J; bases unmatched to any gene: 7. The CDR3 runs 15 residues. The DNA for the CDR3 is TGTGCCAGCAGCCTCTCGAGCGGGGCCTACAATGAGCAGTTCTTC. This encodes CASSLSSGAYNEQFF.

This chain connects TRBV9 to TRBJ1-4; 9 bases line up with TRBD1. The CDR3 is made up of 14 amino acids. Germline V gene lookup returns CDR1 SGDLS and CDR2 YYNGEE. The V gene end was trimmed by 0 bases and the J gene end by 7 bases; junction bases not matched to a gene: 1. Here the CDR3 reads CASSVGTGAEKLFF. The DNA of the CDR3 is TGTGCCAGCAGCGTAGGGACAGGGGCTGAAAAACTGTTTTTT.

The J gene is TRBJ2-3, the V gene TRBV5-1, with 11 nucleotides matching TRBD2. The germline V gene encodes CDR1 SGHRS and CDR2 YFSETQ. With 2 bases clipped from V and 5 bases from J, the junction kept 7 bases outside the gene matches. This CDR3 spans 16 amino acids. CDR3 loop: CASSLDSGGALDTQYF. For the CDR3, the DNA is TGCGCCAGCAGCTTAGATAGCGGGGGGGCGTTAGATACGCAGTATTTT.

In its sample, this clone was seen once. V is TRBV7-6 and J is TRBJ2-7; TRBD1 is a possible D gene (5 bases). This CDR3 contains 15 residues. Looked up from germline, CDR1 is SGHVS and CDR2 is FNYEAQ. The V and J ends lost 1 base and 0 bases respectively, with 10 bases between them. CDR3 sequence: CASSLESGYSYEQYF. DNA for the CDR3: TGTGCCAGCAGCTTAGAGTCAGGGTACTCCTACGAGCAGTACTTC.

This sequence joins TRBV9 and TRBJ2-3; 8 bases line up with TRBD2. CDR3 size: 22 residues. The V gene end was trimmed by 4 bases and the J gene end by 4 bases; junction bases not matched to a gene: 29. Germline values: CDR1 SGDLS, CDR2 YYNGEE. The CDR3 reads CASSLLPRGSLGVAGRADTQYF. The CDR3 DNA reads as TGTGCCAGCAGCCTCCTCCCCCGGGGGTCTTTAGGAGTAGCGGGAAGGGCAGATACGCAGTATTTT.

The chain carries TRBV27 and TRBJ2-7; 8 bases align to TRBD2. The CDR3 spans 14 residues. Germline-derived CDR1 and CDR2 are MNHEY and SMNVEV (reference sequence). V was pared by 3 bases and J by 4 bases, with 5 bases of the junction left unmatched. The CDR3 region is CASSLAAGVYEQYF. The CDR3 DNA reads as TGTGCCAGCAGTTTGGCAGCGGGGGTATACGAGCAGTACTTC.

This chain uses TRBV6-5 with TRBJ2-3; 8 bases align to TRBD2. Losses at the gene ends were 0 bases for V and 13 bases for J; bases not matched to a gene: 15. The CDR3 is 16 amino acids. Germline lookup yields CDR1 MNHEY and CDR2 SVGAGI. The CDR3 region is CASSYSSGLAGRPEYF. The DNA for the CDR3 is TGTGCCAGCAGTTACTCGTCGGGGCTAGCGGGCCGCCCCGAGTATTTT.

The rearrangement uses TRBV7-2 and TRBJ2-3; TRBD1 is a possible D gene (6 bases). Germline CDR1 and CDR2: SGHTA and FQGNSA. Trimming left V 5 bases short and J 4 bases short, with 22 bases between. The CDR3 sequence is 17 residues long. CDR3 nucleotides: TGTGCCAGCAGCCGGGACACGGTGGCAGGGGTGGCAGATACGCAGTATTTT. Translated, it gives CASSRDTVAGVADTQYF.

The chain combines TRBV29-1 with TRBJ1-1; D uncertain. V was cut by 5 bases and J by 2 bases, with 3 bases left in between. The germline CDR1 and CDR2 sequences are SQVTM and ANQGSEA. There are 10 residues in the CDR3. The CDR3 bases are TGCAGCGTTTTAAACACTGAAGCTTTCTTT. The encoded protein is CSVLNTEAFF.

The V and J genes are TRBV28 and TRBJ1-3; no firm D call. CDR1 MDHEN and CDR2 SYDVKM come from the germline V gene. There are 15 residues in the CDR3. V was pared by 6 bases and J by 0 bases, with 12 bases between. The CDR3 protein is CASRPGGGSGNTIYF. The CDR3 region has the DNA TGTGCCAGCAGGCCCGGAGGTGGCTCTGGAAACACCATATATTTT. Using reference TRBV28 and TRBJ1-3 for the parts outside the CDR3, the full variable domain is DVKVTQSSRYLVKRTGEKVFLECVQDMDHENMFWYRQDPGLGLRLIYFSYDVKMKEKGDIPEGYSVSREKKERFSLILESASTNQTSMYLCASRPGGGSGNTIYFGEGSWLTVV.

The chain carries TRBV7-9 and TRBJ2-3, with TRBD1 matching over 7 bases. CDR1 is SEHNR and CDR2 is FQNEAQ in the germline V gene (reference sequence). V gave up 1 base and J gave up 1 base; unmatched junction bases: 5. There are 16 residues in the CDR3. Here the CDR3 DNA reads TGTGCCAGCAGCTTAGAAGGGGGCACCCGCACAGATACGCAGTATTTT. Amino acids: CASSLEGGTRTDTQYF.

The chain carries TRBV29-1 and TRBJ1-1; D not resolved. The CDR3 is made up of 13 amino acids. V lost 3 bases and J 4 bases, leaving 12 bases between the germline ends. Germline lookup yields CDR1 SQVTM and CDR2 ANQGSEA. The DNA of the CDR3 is TGCAGCGTTGATTCGGGGTGGGGCACTGAAGCTTTCTTT. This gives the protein CSVDSGWGTEAFF.

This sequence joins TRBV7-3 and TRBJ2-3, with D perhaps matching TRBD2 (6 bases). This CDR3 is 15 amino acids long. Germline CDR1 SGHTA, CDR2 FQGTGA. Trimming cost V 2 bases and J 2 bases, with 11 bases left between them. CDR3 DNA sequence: TGTGCCAGCAGCTTACTAGCGTCCGTCACAGATACGCAGTATTTT. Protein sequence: CASSLLASVTDTQYF.

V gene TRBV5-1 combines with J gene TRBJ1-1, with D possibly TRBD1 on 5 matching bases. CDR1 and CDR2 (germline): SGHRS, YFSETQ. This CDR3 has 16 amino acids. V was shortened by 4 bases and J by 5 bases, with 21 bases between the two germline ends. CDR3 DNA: TGCGCCAGCAGCGTCGGATCCCAGGGTCCGGAGACTGAAGCTTTCTTT. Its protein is CASSVGSQGPETEAFF.

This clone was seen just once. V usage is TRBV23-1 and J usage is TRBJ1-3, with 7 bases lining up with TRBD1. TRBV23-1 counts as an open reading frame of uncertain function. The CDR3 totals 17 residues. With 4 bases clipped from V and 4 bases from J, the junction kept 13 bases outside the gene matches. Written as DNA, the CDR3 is TGCGCCAGCAGTCGCACAACCACCGGGACAGAGGGAAACACCATATATTTT. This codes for CASSRTTTGTEGNTIYF.

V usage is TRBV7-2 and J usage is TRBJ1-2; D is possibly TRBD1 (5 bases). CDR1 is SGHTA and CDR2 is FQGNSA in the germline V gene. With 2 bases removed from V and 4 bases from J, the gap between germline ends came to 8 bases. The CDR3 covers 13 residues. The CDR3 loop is CASSLQGPYGYTF. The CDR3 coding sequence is TGTGCCAGCAGCTTACAGGGTCCCTATGGCTACACCTTC.

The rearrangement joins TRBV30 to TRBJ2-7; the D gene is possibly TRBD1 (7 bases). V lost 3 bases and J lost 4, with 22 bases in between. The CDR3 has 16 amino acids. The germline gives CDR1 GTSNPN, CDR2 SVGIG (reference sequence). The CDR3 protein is CAWSRGQGGGRYEQYF. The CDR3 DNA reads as TGTGCCTGGAGCCGGGGGCAGGGGGGAGGAAGGTACGAGCAGTACTTC.

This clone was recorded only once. The CDR3 protein is CASSSPRGPGNTIYF. The CDR3 nucleotides are TGTGCCAGCAGTTCCCCCAGGGGCCCTGGAAACACCATATATTTT. The V and J genes are TRBV6-5 and TRBJ1-3; D might be TRBD1 (6 bases). This CDR3 is 15 amino acids long. V lost 4 bases and J lost 2, with 12 bases in between. CDR1 MNHEY and CDR2 SVGAGI come from the germline V gene.

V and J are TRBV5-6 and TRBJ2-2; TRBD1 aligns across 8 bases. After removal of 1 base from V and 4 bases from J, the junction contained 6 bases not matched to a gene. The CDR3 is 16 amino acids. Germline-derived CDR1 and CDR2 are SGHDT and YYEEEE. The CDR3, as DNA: TGTGCCAGCAGCTTGAGCTCGGACAGGGTCACCGGGGAGCTGTTTTTT. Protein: CASSLSSDRVTGELFF.

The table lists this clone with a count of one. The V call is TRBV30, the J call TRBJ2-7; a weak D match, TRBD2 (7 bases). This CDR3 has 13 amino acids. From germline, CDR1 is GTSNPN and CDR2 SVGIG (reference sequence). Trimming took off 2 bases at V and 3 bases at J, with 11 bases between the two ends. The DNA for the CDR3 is TGTGCCTGGAGTTCGGGGGGCTACTACGAGCAGTACTTC. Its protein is CAWSSGGYYEQYF.